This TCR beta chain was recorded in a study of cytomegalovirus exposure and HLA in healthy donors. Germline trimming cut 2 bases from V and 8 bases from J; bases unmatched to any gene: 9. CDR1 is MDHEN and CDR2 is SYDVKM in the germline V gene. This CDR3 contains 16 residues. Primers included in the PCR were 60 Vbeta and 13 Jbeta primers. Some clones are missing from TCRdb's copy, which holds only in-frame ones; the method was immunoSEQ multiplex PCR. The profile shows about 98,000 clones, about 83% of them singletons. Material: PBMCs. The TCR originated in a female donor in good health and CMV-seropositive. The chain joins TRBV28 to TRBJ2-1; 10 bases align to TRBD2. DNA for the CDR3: TGTGCCAGCAGTTTAGCCCGCGGGACTAGCGCTGATGAGCAGTTCTTC. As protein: CASSLARGTSADEQFF.